The 15 T cell receptor beta chains presented below share a single source sample, sequenced in a study of immune reconstitution after stem cell transplant in scleroderma. TCRdb passed the RT-PCR reads through MiXCR, listing each CDR3 protein once. This sample carries 1,500 to 2,000 distinct CDR3 sequences, about 3.9% of them seen once, and the ten largest clones take over 12%. Specimen collection occurred before or after autologous hematopoietic stem cell transplantation (not recorded which). These receptors were taken from a male donor with systemic sclerosis.

The sample holds many counts of this clonotype. The V call is TRBV7-9, the J call TRBJ1-4; TRBD1 agrees at 8 bases. The CDR3 runs to 15 residues. The V and J ends lost 5 bases and 8 bases, in that order; junction bases with no gene match: 10. Germline V gene data show CDR1 as SEHNR and CDR2 as FQNEAQ (reference sequence). The DNA of the CDR3 is TGTGCCAGCAGCCCGGACTTGACAGGGGACGAAAAACTGTTTTTT. This encodes CASSPDLTGDEKLFF.

Judged by abundance, this clonotype is medium-sized. The chain recombines TRBV20-1 with TRBJ2-2, with TRBD1 matching over 7 bases. The germline V gene encodes CDR1 DFQATT and CDR2 SNEGSKA (reference sequence). This CDR3 has 13 residues. The junction had 4 bases not matched to a gene; V was cut back by 5 bases and J by 4 bases. CDR3: CSAQGVVTGELFF. In nucleotides, the CDR3 is TGCAGTGCTCAGGGGGTCGTCACCGGGGAGCTGTTTTTT.

About this clonotype itself: Possible read error: a much larger clone is one base away. The gene calls are TRBV6-2 or TRBV6-3 and TRBJ2-7; the D gene is possibly TRBD2 (5 bases). The CDR3 is 17 residues long. The ends were cut back, 4 bases at V and 5 bases at J, with 24 bases in the middle. Germline V gives CDR1 MNHEY, CDR2 SVGEGT. In DNA form, the CDR3 reads TGTGCCAGCAGTTCCGATGAGGGCGGGTCATTCTTCGACGAGCAGTACTTC. As protein: CASSSDEGGSFFDEQYF.

This clonotype was detected once. The germline gene is not matched at one end of the junction; a read error may be the cause. V is TRBV6-2 or TRBV6-3 and J is TRBJ2-1; TRBD2 matches at 15 bases. This CDR3 region has 19 residues. Germline loops: CDR1 MNHEY, CDR2 SVGEGT. Here the CDR3 reads CASRTRTGTSGRFVDEQLF. In nucleotides, the CDR3 is TGTGCCAGCCGAACAAGGACCGGGACTAGCGGGAGGTTCGTCGATGAGCAGCTCTTC.

In this sample, this clonotype is medium-sized. The chain uses TRBV29-1 and TRBJ2-5; D possibly corresponds to TRBD2 (6 bases). The V and J ends lost 6 bases and 5 bases respectively, with 22 bases between them. CDR3 length: 15 amino acids. From germline, CDR1 is SQVTM and CDR2 ANQGSEA. CDR3 loop: CSVVPTGVIGETQYF. The DNA for the CDR3 is TGCAGCGTGGTTCCCACGGGGGTTATCGGGGAGACCCAGTACTTC.

This clonotype counts as medium-sized. This chain links TRBV7-2 with TRBJ2-7, with D possibly called TRBD1 or TRBD2 (5 bases each). Germline lookup yields CDR1 SGHTA and CDR2 FQGNSA. Trimming took 5 bases from V and 3 from J, leaving 11 bases between them. The CDR3 is 13 amino acids. The CDR3 DNA is TGTGCCAGCAGCCCGGGACCTAACTACGAGCAGTACTTC. Its translation: CASSPGPNYEQYF.

Relative to its sample, this clonotype is medium-sized. The V gene is TRBV28, the J gene TRBJ2-7, with a weak D call TRBD1 (7 bases). CDR1 is MDHEN and CDR2 is SYDVKM in the germline V gene. Trimming removed 8 bases from V and 2 bases from J, with 16 bases in between. The CDR3 length is 14 residues. As DNA, the CDR3 is TGTGCCAGCGCCATGGGAGGACAGGCCTACGAGCAGTACTTC. Amino acid sequence: CASAMGGQAYEQYF.

By share of the sample, this clonotype is medium-sized. The chain couples TRBV6-6 to TRBJ1-2; the match to TRBD1 covers 9 bases. The CDR3 extends over 14 amino acids. V trimming: 8 bases; J trimming: 4 bases; junction bases outside the gene matches: 8. Germline CDR1 MNHNY, CDR2 SVGAGI (reference sequence). The CDR3 is CASLGTGLGYGYTF. CDR3 nucleotides: TGTGCCAGCTTGGGGACAGGGTTAGGCTATGGCTACACCTTC.

This clonotype has a handful of counts. This chain joins TRBV29-1 and TRBJ2-3, with 9 positions matching TRBD2. CDR1 SQVTM and CDR2 ANQGSEA come from the germline V gene. CDR3 length: 14 residues. The ends lost 3 bases at V and 4 bases at J; junction bases unmatched: 5. Here the CDR3 DNA reads TGCAGCGTTGAGGGTAGCGGGAGACCAGATACGCAGTATTTT. Translation gives CSVEGSGRPDTQYF.

By sample share, this clonotype is medium-sized. The chain has TRBV29-1 and TRBJ2-5; 7 bases align to TRBD1. Trimming removed 7 bases from V and 0 bases from J; junction bases left unmatched: 5. The CDR3 length is 13 residues. CDR1 SQVTM and CDR2 ANQGSEA come from the germline V gene. This CDR3 reads CSGRGLDQETQYF. The CDR3 nucleotides are TGCAGCGGAAGGGGGCTGGACCAAGAGACCCAGTACTTC.

In its sample, this clonotype was seen a few times. This may be a read error, as it is one base from a much larger clone. The J gene is TRBJ1-2, the V gene TRBV6-6; TRBD1 matches 9 bases. The CDR3 is made up of 14 amino acids. After removal of 8 bases from V and 4 bases from J, the junction contained 8 bases not matched to a gene. Germline V gives CDR1 MNHNY, CDR2 SVGAGI (reference sequence). CDR3 coding DNA: TGTGCCAGCTCGGGGACAGGGTTAGGCTATGGCTACACCTTC. This codes for CASSGTGLGYGYTF.

This clonotype is labeled medium-sized. The chain is built from TRBV11-2 and TRBJ2-5; no clear D. V lost 1 base, J lost 0 bases, and 12 bases lay in between. Germline V gene sequence: CDR1 SGHAT, CDR2 FQNNGV. This CDR3 is built from 16 residues. CDR3 in DNA: TGTGCCAGCAGCTTAGCCCCGATGTCGTACCAAGAGACCCAGTACTTC. Its translation is CASSLAPMSYQETQYF.

By sample share, this clonotype is medium-sized. The chain joins TRBV5-1 to TRBJ2-1, with no clear D. CDR3 size: 15 residues. Germline V CDR1 and CDR2: SGHRS, YFSETQ. Trimming cost V 0 bases and J 0 bases, with 7 bases left between them. The CDR3 sequence: CASSLDFVSYNEQFF. The CDR3 nucleotides are TGCGCCAGCAGCTTGGACTTTGTCTCCTACAATGAGCAGTTCTTC.

This clonotype is classed as medium-sized. The chain links TRBV29-1 to TRBJ1-1, with D maybe TRBD1 (6 bases). There are 14 residues in the CDR3. Germline V lookup: CDR1 SQVTM, CDR2 ANQGSEA. The V end lost 6 bases, the J end lost 3 bases, and 17 bases lay between the germline ends. The CDR3 here is CSVSLGRGHTEAFF. CDR3 DNA: TGCAGCGTCTCTCTGGGACGGGGGCACACTGAAGCTTTCTTT.

A word on this clonotype: A much bigger clone sits one base away, suggesting this may be a read error. This sequence joins TRBV25-1 and TRBJ2-7, with no clear D. This CDR3 has 16 amino acids. The germline V gene encodes CDR1 MGHDK and CDR2 SYGVNS. The ends were cut back, 2 bases at V and 2 bases at J, with 16 bases in the middle. The CDR3 DNA reads TGTGCCAGCAGTGAAACCCTCGCGTCACCCACCTACGAGCAGTACTTC. Protein product: CASSETLASPTYEQYF.